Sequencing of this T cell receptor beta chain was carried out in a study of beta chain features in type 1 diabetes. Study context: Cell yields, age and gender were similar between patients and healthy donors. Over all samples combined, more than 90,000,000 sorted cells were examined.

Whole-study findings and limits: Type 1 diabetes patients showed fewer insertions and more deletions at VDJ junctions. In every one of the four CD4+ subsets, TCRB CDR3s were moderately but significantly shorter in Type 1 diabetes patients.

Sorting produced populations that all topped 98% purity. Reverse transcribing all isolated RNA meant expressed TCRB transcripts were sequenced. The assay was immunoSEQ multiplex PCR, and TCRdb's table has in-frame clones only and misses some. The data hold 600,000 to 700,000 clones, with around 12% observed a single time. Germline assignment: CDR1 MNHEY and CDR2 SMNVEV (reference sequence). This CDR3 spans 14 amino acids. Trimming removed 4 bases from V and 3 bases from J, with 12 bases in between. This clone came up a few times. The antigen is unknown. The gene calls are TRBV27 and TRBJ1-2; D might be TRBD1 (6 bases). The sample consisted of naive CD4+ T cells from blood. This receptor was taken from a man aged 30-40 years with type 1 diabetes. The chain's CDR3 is CASSSETGYYGYTF. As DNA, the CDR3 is TGTGCCAGCAGTTCCGAGACAGGTTACTATGGCTACACCTTC.